This T cell receptor beta chain emerged from a study of cytomegalovirus exposure and HLA in healthy donors. Notes on this clone: Its antigen is currently unknown.

The PCR was carried out with 60 Vbeta primers and 13 Jbeta primers. Sequencing was performed with immunoSEQ multiplex PCR; in TCRdb, only in-frame clones are kept and a portion is missing. The data contain 120,000 or so clones, roughly four fifths of them singletons. The study, taken as a whole, reports: High sensitivity and specificity were reportedly achieved when the classifier diagnosed cytomegalovirus status. TCR beta V segments were, for the most part, productive about 87% or about 30% of the time in an earlier analysis.

V gave up 3 bases and J gave up 1 base, with 16 bases separating them. Germline V gives CDR1 ENHRY, CDR2 SYGVKD. This CDR3 has 16 amino acids. The chain joins TRBV10-3 to TRBJ2-7; D not resolved. Sample: PBMCs. The TCR was taken from a male donor in good health and CMV-seropositive. Written as DNA, the CDR3 is TGTGCCATCAGTGACAGGTCGGTTCTTGGTTCCTACGAGCAGTACTTC. This encodes CAISDRSVLGSYEQYF.